Presented here are 8 T cell receptor beta chains from one specimen sequenced in a study of T cell responses to AZD1222 COVID-19 vaccine. Assay used: immunoSEQ multiplex PCR; TCRdb lists only in-frame clones, some missing. Here the sample spans about 120,000 clones, around 92% being singletons. Sample: peripheral blood, taken 28 days after the second AZD1222 dose. The receptors derive from an adult who received the AZD1222 COVID-19 vaccine.

This chain uses TRBV29-1 with TRBJ1-2; D ambiguous. CDR3 length: 11 amino acids. V was clipped by 5 bases and J by 4 bases, with 8 bases between them. Germline CDR1 reads SQVTM; CDR2 reads ANQGSEA. In DNA form, the CDR3 reads TGCAGCGTTTTGGTCCTCTATGGCTACACCTTC. Its translation is CSVLVLYGYTF.

The chain combines TRBV27 with TRBJ2-3; D remains unclear. The CDR3 is 11 residues long. CDR1 is MNHEY, CDR2 SMNVEV, per germline (reference sequence). Trimming cost V 6 bases and J 6 bases, with 7 bases left between them. This CDR3 is CASSDSDTQYF. In nucleotides, the CDR3 is TGTGCCAGCAGCGACTCGGATACGCAGTATTTT.

The rearrangement joins TRBV11-3 to TRBJ2-3, with D tentatively TRBD1 (5 bases). The V gene's germline CDR1 is SGHNT and CDR2 YENEEA. This CDR3 is built from 14 residues. Trimming removed 5 bases at V and 1 base at J, with 10 bases between. CDR3 nucleotides: TGTGCCAGCAGCCCAGGACATCGCACAGATACGCAGTATTTT. This codes for CASSPGHRTDTQYF.

The CDR3 DNA reads as TGTGCCAGCAGAGTGGGACAGGGGGAACAATCACCCCTCCACTTT. This codes for CASRVGQGEQSPLHF. The chain joins TRBV6-5 to TRBJ1-6; 11 bases agree with TRBD1. J gave up 10 bases and V 6 bases, and 8 bases lay outside the gene matches. This CDR3 has 15 residues. From germline, CDR1 is MNHEY and CDR2 SVGAGI.

The V and J genes are TRBV5-4 and TRBJ1-1; D not resolved. V lost 0 bases to trimming and J lost 0 bases, with 12 bases between them. The CDR3 extends over 16 amino acids. In germline, CDR1 is SGHNT, CDR2 YYREEE (reference sequence). The CDR3 reads CASSLAARGMNTEAFF. DNA of the CDR3: TGTGCCAGCAGCTTGGCAGCGAGAGGGATGAACACTGAAGCTTTCTTT.

The chain joins TRBV6-5 to TRBJ2-3; D might be TRBD2 (6 bases). The germline V gene encodes CDR1 MNHEY and CDR2 SVGAGI. Deletions cut 7 bases from V and 3 bases from J, with 17 bases between. The CDR3 is 15 residues long. For the CDR3, the DNA is TGTGCCAGCACCCGGCCAGGTCGGGGGACAGATACGCAGTATTTT. Encoded protein: CASTRPGRGTDTQYF.

The gene calls are TRBV7-9 and TRBJ2-7; D unresolved. V dropped 5 bases and J dropped 7 bases, with 18 bases sitting between them. Germline values: CDR1 SEHNR, CDR2 FQNEAQ (reference sequence). The CDR3 spans 14 residues. In nucleotides, the CDR3 is TGTGCCAGCAGCCTGTCCCCAGCAAGATCAGAGCAGTACTTC. Translating it yields CASSLSPARSEQYF.

The chain recombines TRBV10-1 with TRBJ2-1; the match to TRBD1 covers 8 bases. Germline loops: CDR1 WNHNN, CDR2 SYGVQD (reference sequence). The CDR3 length is 14 residues. J gave up 3 bases and V 4 bases, and 2 bases lay outside the gene matches. CDR3 in amino acids: CASSGTGIYNEQFF. The CDR3 region has the DNA TGCGCCAGCAGTGGGACAGGGATCTACAATGAGCAGTTCTTC.